This T cell receptor (beta chain) was recovered during a study of CD8+ T cells in alopecia areata. General study findings and limits: Mouse data revealed clearer TCR sharing than patient data did, a gap possibly tied to HLA. Clonality was higher in lesional than normal scalp, especially in alopecia totalis/universalis.

Trimming shortened V by 2 bases and J by 8 bases, and 12 bases separated the two germline ends. The CDR3 has 13 amino acids. In germline, CDR1 is LNHNV, CDR2 YYDKDF (reference sequence). Comment on this clone: Its antigen remains unknown.

Isolated RNA was reverse transcribed into cDNA used as the sequencing template. Some clones are missing from TCRdb's copy, which holds only in-frame ones; the method was immunoSEQ multiplex PCR. The table includes about 180,000 clones, roughly 70% detected once. Those with alopecia areata gave lesional scalp punch biopsies and peripheral blood. The source material was CD8+ T cells sorted from blood, sampled at week 0. This sequence joins TRBV15 and TRBJ1-2, with D maybe TRBD1 (6 bases). The sequence was obtained from a human donor with alopecia areata. CDR3 sequence (DNA): TGTGCCACCAGCAGACGGGGGGCTGAAGGCTACACCTTC. This translates into CATSRRGAEGYTF.